The following is a TCR beta chain sequence with its context. Germline CDR1 reads MNHEY; CDR2 reads SMNVEV (reference sequence). The CDR3 loop spans 15 amino acids. Unmatched junction bases numbered 6, after V lost 5 bases and J lost 2 bases. The source of the sample is a study of blood T cell repertoires in COVID-19. Study-level information: T cells, B-cell-depleted T cells, or PBMCs supplied cDNA or gDNA.

In the source study's methods: Scientists estimated how many nucleated cells there were by amplifying reference gene primers. This table comes from immunoSEQ multiplex PCR, and its TCRdb copy is limited to in-frame clones, with some not included. Clone size and V and J calls were adopted from that table, with D and trimming inferred from the DNA. The sample yields more than 90,000 clones, over 75% seen once. The source is a human donor in a cohort sampled during active COVID-19. V and J are TRBV27 and TRBJ1-1; 9 bases map to TRBD1. Sequenced: peripheral blood. CDR3 residues: CASSHWDRVNTEAFF. CDR3 DNA sequence: TGTGCCAGCAGTCACTGGGACAGGGTAAACACTGAAGCTTTCTTT.